These T cell receptor beta chains were read from a single sample in a study of Ad26.COV2.S vaccination and SARS-CoV-2 variants. Assay used: immunoSEQ multiplex PCR; TCRdb lists only in-frame clones, some missing. The data hold about 350,000 clones, with around 84% observed a single time. This specimen was peripheral blood, taken in a trial of Ad26.COV2.S vaccine versus placebo. The receptors originated from a person between 18 and 65 years old who received the Ad26.COV2.S COVID-19 vaccine or a placebo. The CDR3 runs from the conserved cysteine through the conserved F or W. A D gene is named only where the DNA matches it firmly. Size is stated for part of the rows, as once, few or many counts, or as a class when the clone is expanded.

TRBV4-3	.	TRBJ2-7	TRBD1	TGCGCCAGCAGCCAAACCGGGACAGGGGTATACGAGCAGTACTTC	CASSQTGTGVYEQYF
TRBV5-6	.	TRBJ2-5	TRBD1	TGTGCCAGCGGATACAGGGGGCTGGGAGAGACCCAGTACTTC	CASGYRGLGETQYF
TRBV11-2	.	TRBJ2-7	TRBD1	TGTGCCAGCAGCCGGTCAGGGGGTGCTCCCTACGAGCAGTACTTC	CASSRSGGAPYEQYF
TRBV11-3	.	TRBJ2-3	.	TGTGCCAGCAGCTTAAGGTTGGGGACGCAGTATTTT	CASSLRLGTQYF
TRBV28	once	TRBJ1-2	.	TGTGCCAGCAGTTTATGGGGTTCCCAGTATGGCTACACCTTC	CASSLWGSQYGYTF
TRBV5-1	once	TRBJ2-1	.	TGCGCCAGCAGCCCAGGGACGTACTACAATGAGCAGTTCTTC	CASSPGTYYNEQFF
TRBV18	once	TRBJ2-3	.	TGTGCCAGCTCACCACCTTTTGGAGGGTTCACAGATACGCAGTATTTT	CASSPPFGGFTDTQYF
TRBV19	few	TRBJ2-7	.	TGTGCCAGTAGCCCCGGGACAAGCTCCTACGAGCAGTACTTC	CASSPGTSSYEQYF
TRBV6-5	.	TRBJ1-5	.	TGTGCCAGCAGCGTTTCAGGGACCAATCAGCCCCAGCATTTT	CASSVSGTNQPQHF
TRBV6-6	.	TRBJ2-7	TRBD2	TGTGCCAGCACCCTGGGGGGGGTTGGCTACGAGCAGTACTTC	CASTLGGVGYEQYF
TRBV2	.	TRBJ1-6	.	TGTGCCAGCAGTGAATCGGACAGAAATTCACCCCTCCACTTT	CASSESDRNSPLHF